The present T cell receptor beta chain was sequenced within a study of shared clonotypes between healthy human individuals. Produced via immunoSEQ multiplex PCR; TCRdb's table is partial and in-frame only. The sample shows some 2,500,000 clones, 93% of them seen only once. This CDR3 has 12 amino acids. Trimming removed 2 bases at V and 5 bases at J, with 4 bases between. The germline gives CDR1 MNHEY, CDR2 SVGAGI. Sequenced sample: naive CD4+ T cells from PBMCs. As to subset: CD45RA+ positively selected. The chain links TRBV6-5 to TRBJ1-5; D gene uncertain. This TCR was sampled from a man between 18 and 29 years old in good health. Some clones in this sample may be carry-over from other donors' samples. Here the CDR3 reads CASSYPHQPQHF. The CDR3 DNA is TGTGCCAGCAGTTACCCCCATCAGCCCCAGCATTTT.